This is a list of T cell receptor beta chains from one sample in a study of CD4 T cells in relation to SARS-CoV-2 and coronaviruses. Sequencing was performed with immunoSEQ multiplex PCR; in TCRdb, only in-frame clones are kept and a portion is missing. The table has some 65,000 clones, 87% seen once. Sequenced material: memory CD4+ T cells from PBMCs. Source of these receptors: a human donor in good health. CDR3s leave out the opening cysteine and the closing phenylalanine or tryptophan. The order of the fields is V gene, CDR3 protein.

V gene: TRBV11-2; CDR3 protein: ASSLDPETGAEKLF
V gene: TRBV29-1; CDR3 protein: SVGMASGYEQY
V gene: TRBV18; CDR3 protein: ASSPGYNYGYT
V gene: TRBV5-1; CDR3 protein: ASSLLGRNEKLF
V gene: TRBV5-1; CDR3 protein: ASSLDGGAYGYT
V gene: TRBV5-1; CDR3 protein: ASSLVVTATSYEQY
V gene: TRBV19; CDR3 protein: ASSVTGTSGPDTQY
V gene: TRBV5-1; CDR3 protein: ASSLAPMTGSPYEQY
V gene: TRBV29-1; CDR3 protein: STGGRKQETQY
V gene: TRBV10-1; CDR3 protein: ASSRRSGGARFEQF
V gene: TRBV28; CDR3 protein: ASSNGGGPAFNEKLF
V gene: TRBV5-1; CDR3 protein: ASSRSGASYNEQF
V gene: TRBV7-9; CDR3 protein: ASSFRGSSYEQY
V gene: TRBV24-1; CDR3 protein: ATSDSRDRDDTQY
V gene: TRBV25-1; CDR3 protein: ASRSMGGDEKLF
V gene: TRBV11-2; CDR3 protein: ASSLNFGAGREDFYEQY
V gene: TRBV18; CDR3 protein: ASSPGLLNTEAF
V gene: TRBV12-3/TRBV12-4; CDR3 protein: ASSFQVVEQF
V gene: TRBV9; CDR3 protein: ASSVGGGEGNTEAF
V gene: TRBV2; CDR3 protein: ASSDPPGRAEQY
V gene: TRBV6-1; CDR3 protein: ASSAGTSGGGGELF
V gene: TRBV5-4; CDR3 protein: ASSFRGGTEAF